This TCR beta chain originates from a study of blood T cell repertoires in COVID-19. TCRdb's copy holds only in-frame clones and misses some; the assay was immunoSEQ multiplex PCR. The data show about 200,000 clones, with about 88% seen just once and roughly a tenth held by the top ten. V trimming: 2 bases; J trimming: 1 base; junction bases outside the gene matches: 12. The CDR3 covers 19 residues. Germline-derived CDR1 and CDR2 are SGHVS and FQNEAQ. This clone has only one observation. The chain recombines TRBV7-8 with TRBJ2-1; 9 bases align to TRBD2. This sequence originates from a woman between 50 and 59 years old with COVID-19, enrolled during active disease. Sequencing was carried out using peripheral blood. The CDR3 region is CASSLSSSLAGPSYNEQFF. Written as DNA, the CDR3 is TGTGCCAGCAGCTTATCTTCTTCCCTAGCGGGACCATCCTACAATGAGCAGTTCTTC.